Presented here are 20 T cell receptor beta chains from one specimen sequenced in a study of Graves' ophthalmopathy and Graves' hyperthyroidism. RNA transcripts provided the template for amplifying TCR beta CDR3 regions. The first round was an RT-PCR with HTBI primers, and the second round was a multiplex PCR. TCRdb analysed the multiplex PCR reads with MiXCR anew, one entry per CDR3 protein. The table records fewer than 400,000 distinct CDR3 sequences, approximately 16% of them present only once. Sequencing was done on a sample of peripheral blood. These receptors were obtained from a woman under 30 with Graves' ophthalmopathy.

In this sample, this clonotype turned up many times. The V call is TRBV28, the J call TRBJ2-7; D gene uncertain. This CDR3 region has 15 residues. Trimming pared 3 bases from V and 2 bases from J, leaving 14 bases between. The germline gives CDR1 MDHEN, CDR2 SYDVKM. CDR3 DNA sequence: TGTGCCAGCAGTTTTGGCCCTATCAATCCCTACGAGCAGTACTTC. This codes for CASSFGPINPYEQYF. The full variable domain, rest sourced from reference TRBV28 and TRBJ2-7, is DVKVTQSSRYLVKRTGEKVFLECVQDMDHENMFWYRQDPGLGLRLIYFSYDVKMKEKGDIPEGYSVSREKKERFSLILESASTNQTSMYLCASSFGPINPYEQYFGPGTRLTVT.

This sequence joins TRBV7-3 and TRBJ1-1, with TRBD1 as a possible D gene (5 bases). V lost 5 bases to trimming and J lost 4 bases, with 14 bases between them. The CDR3 runs 14 residues. Looked up from germline, CDR1 is SGHTA and CDR2 is FQGTGA. The CDR3 region is CASSVREGSTEAFF. The CDR3 nucleotides read TGTGCCAGCAGCGTCCGGGAGGGGAGCACTGAAGCTTTCTTT.

This clonotype was seen repeatedly, ten times or more. The chain uses TRBV11-2 and TRBJ1-1; 7 nucleotides align to TRBD1. CDR3 size: 14 residues. Trimming at V came to 4 bases and at J to 7 bases, leaving 9 bases not matched to a gene. CDR1 and CDR2 from the germline V gene are SGHAT and FQNNGV. DNA of the CDR3: TGTGCCAGCAGCTCTAGATTCCGGGACAGTGAAGCTTTCTTT. Amino acids: CASSSRFRDSEAFF.

Many counts were recorded for this clonotype. The rearrangement uses TRBV5-1 and TRBJ2-7; D remains ambiguous. The V gene's germline CDR1 is SGHRS and CDR2 YFSETQ. Trimming pared 5 bases from V and 3 bases from J, leaving 9 bases between. There are 12 residues in the CDR3. The CDR3 DNA reads TGCGCCAGCAGTCCGGCCGACTACGAGCAGTACTTC. Protein sequence: CASSPADYEQYF.

The chain joins TRBV11-3 to TRBJ1-1; weak D call: TRBD1 (5 bases). The CDR3 is 13 residues long. Germline V CDR1 and CDR2: SGHNT, YENEEA. In DNA form, the CDR3 reads TGTCCCGAGGTTGGGGGTTTTAACACTGAAGCTTTCTTT. As protein: CPEVGGFNTEAFF. Drawing the rest from reference TRBV11-3 and TRBJ1-1, the complete variable domain is EAGVVQSPRYKIIEKKQPVAFWCNPISGHNTLYWYLQNLGQGPELLIRYENEEAVDDSQLPKDRFSAERLKGVDSTLKIQPAELGDSAVYLCPEVGGFNTEAFFGQGTRLTVV.

In its sample, this clonotype was seen many times. In this CDR3 the conserved last residue, phenylalanine or tryptophan, is missing, so a read error is likely. CDR3 nucleotide sequence: TGTGCCAGCATAAGGGGGAACACTGAAGCTTTCTCT. It encodes CASIRGNTEAFS. The chain joins TRBV12-3 or TRBV12-4 to TRBJ1-1; D perhaps matches TRBD1 (5 bases). The CDR3 runs 12 residues. The V and J ends lost 7 bases and 1 base respectively, with 7 bases between them.

In this sample, this clonotype turned up many times. This chain connects TRBV19 to TRBJ2-7, with 7 bases lining up with TRBD1. V dropped 5 bases and J dropped 3; count of bases not matched to a gene: 10. In germline, CDR1 is LNHDA, CDR2 SQIVND (reference sequence). The CDR3 is made up of 15 amino acids. The CDR3 DNA reads TGTGCCAGTAGTCGACAGGGAGATCTTGGCTACGAGCAGTACTTC. Translating gives CASSRQGDLGYEQYF.

This clonotype was seen repeatedly, ten times or more. The CDR3 DNA is TGCAGTGCTAAGCGGGAGGGCCGGGAGACCCAGTACTTC. Residues: CSAKREGRETQYF. This chain links TRBV20-1 with TRBJ2-5; 10 bases match TRBD2. Germline CDR1 and CDR2: DFQATT and SNEGSKA (reference sequence). The CDR3 is 13 residues long. Germline trimming cut 4 bases from V and 5 bases from J; bases unmatched to any gene: 4.

This clonotype was counted ten times or more. V and J are TRBV10-1 and TRBJ2-2; a weak D match, TRBD1 (6 bases). This CDR3 contains 12 residues. V was pared by 6 bases and J by 8 bases, with 10 bases between. Germline assignment: CDR1 WNHNN and CDR2 SYGVQD (reference sequence). CDR3 sequence: CASSGDRGELFF. Written as DNA, the CDR3 is TGCGCCAGCAGCGGCGACAGGGGGGAGCTGTTTTTT.

V is TRBV12-3 or TRBV12-4 and J is TRBJ1-5; the match to TRBD1 covers 10 bases. The CDR3 has 16 residues. The trim removed 4 bases at V and 7 bases at J, leaving 10 bases unmatched. CDR3 bases: TGTGCCAGCAGTTGGGCCGGGACAGGGGCCGAGCAGCCCCAGCATTTT. Translating it yields CASSWAGTGAEQPQHF.

This clonotype was detected many times. The chain has TRBV4-3 and TRBJ2-7, with a weak D call TRBD1 (5 bases). This CDR3 spans 14 amino acids. V lost 4 bases, J lost 1 base, and 11 bases lay in between. CDR1 and CDR2 from the germline V gene are LGHNA and YSLEER. CDR3 protein: CASSRAQGSYEQYF. CDR3 DNA: TGCGCCAGCAGCCGGGCTCAGGGTTCCTACGAGCAGTACTTC.

This clonotype was seen repeatedly, ten times or more. J is TRBJ2-2 and V is TRBV28, with 9 positions matching TRBD1. The CDR3 consists of 14 residues. Germline V gene sequence: CDR1 MDHEN, CDR2 SYDVKM. The J segment lost 3 bases and the V segment lost 10 bases, leaving 6 bases of the junction unmatched. The CDR3 is CATTGTGYTGELFF. The CDR3 bases are TGTGCCACCACCGGGACAGGGTACACCGGGGAGCTGTTTTTT.

This clonotype has at least ten counts. The genes are TRBV14 and TRBJ2-2; 9 positions agree with TRBD2. Germline V gives CDR1 SGHDN, CDR2 FVKESK. The CDR3 is 17 residues long. V was clipped by 3 bases and J by 1 base; unmatched bases: 6. CDR3 coding DNA: TGTGCCAGCAGCCAGCCGGGGACTAGCAAGAACACCGGGGAGCTGTTTTTT. Residues: CASSQPGTSKNTGELFF. Drawing the rest from reference TRBV14 and TRBJ2-2, the complete variable domain is EAGVTQFPSHSVIEKGQTVTLRCDPISGHDNLYWYRRVMGKEIKFLLHFVKESKQDESGMPNNRFLAERTGGTYSTLKVQPAELEDSGVYFCASSQPGTSKNTGELFFGEGSRLTVL.

This clonotype came up many times. This chain connects TRBV28 to TRBJ2-5; 8 nucleotides match TRBD1. The CDR3 is made up of 15 amino acids. V gave up 5 bases and J gave up 4 bases; unmatched junction bases: 9. Germline V gene lookup returns CDR1 MDHEN and CDR2 SYDVKM. The CDR3 protein is CASSPTPDRGETQYF. The CDR3 coding sequence is TGTGCCAGCAGTCCGACTCCCGACAGGGGAGAGACCCAGTACTTC.

Many counts were recorded for this clonotype. The V call is TRBV7-8, the J call TRBJ2-7, with TRBD1 matching over 11 bases. Per the germline V gene, CDR1 is SGHVS and CDR2 is FQNEAQ. The CDR3 runs 14 residues. V dropped 5 bases and J dropped 7; count of bases not matched to a gene: 7. CDR3 in amino acids: CASSRLDRGREQYF. CDR3 bases: TGTGCCAGCAGCAGACTGGACAGGGGGCGTGAGCAGTACTTC.

This clonotype was counted at least ten times. The chain recombines TRBV4-3 with TRBJ2-2; 12 bases agree with TRBD2. The CDR3 extends over 18 amino acids. Germline CDR1 LGHNA, CDR2 YSLEER. With 0 bases clipped from V and 7 bases from J, the junction kept 9 bases outside the gene matches. CDR3 in DNA: TGCGCCAGCAGCCAAGAGGTCCTAGCGGGGGGGCCTGTCGGGGAGCTGTTTTTT. Its protein is CASSQEVLAGGPVGELFF.

This clonotype was found many times. The chain joins TRBV20-1 to TRBJ1-5; no firm D call. Trimming took off 3 bases at V and 0 bases at J, with 15 bases between the two ends. CDR1 is DFQATT and CDR2 is SNEGSKA in the germline V gene (reference sequence). This CDR3 has 16 amino acids. CDR3: CSASSQDPYSNQPQHF. Written as DNA, the CDR3 is TGCAGTGCTAGTAGTCAGGACCCTTATAGCAATCAGCCCCAGCATTTT.

The rearrangement joins TRBV28 to TRBJ2-4, with 7 bases that match TRBD1. CDR3 length equals 14 residues. Looked up from germline, CDR1 is MDHEN and CDR2 is SYDVKM. V lost 6 bases, J lost 7 bases, and 9 bases stayed unmatched. CDR3 in DNA: TGTGCCAGCAGCTCCAGGGGGAACGGGAACATTCAGTACTTC. Its protein product is CASSSRGNGNIQYF. Combining the CDR3 with reference TRBV28 and TRBJ2-4 gives the whole variable domain DVKVTQSSRYLVKRTGEKVFLECVQDMDHENMFWYRQDPGLGLRLIYFSYDVKMKEKGDIPEGYSVSREKKERFSLILESASTNQTSMYLCASSSRGNGNIQYFGAGTRLSVL.

This clonotype was seen at least ten times. The chain employs TRBV6-5 and TRBJ2-5; a possible D gene is TRBD2 (6 bases). V lost 0 bases to trimming and J lost 2 bases, with 13 bases between them. The CDR3 is made up of 16 amino acids. Looked up from germline, CDR1 is MNHEY and CDR2 is SVGAGI. The CDR3 here is CASSYSSGGGQETQYF. Here the CDR3 DNA reads TGTGCCAGCAGTTACTCGTCGGGTGGGGGGCAAGAGACCCAGTACTTC.

In this sample, this clonotype turned up many times. A much larger clone differs by one base, so this may be a read error. The rearrangement joins TRBV28 to TRBJ2-5; no firm D call. There are 14 residues in the CDR3. CDR1 is MDHEN, CDR2 SYDVKM, per germline. CDR3 amino acids: CGSSLPPPLETQYF. CDR3 DNA: TGTGGCAGCAGCCTCCCGCCACCCTTGGAGACCCAGTACTTC.